This TCR beta chain originates from a study of shared clonotypes between healthy human individuals. This clone is a singleton in its sample. Repertoires were generated with immunoSEQ multiplex PCR, while TCRdb's copy carries only in-frame clones and drops some. The repertoire includes a few million clones, more than 90% of them detected once, and roughly 0.13% sits in the top ten. Germline values: CDR1 SGHTA, CDR2 FQGNSA. V shed 0 bases and J shed 7 bases, with 7 bases lying between them. This CDR3 region has 14 residues. The chain links TRBV7-2 to TRBJ1-6; no clear D gene. The TCR was taken from a man younger than 30 in good health. The source material was naive CD4+ T cells sorted from blood. Subset defined: CD45RA+ positively selected. CDR3 sequence: CASSLAGPNSPLHF. CDR3 DNA: TGTGCCAGCAGCTTAGCAGGGCCGAATTCACCCCTCCACTTT.